Each of the 11 T cell receptor beta chains below was sequenced from the same sample in a study of PD-L1 blockade in urothelial cancer. As for time point: pretreatment peripheral blood. Produced via immunoSEQ multiplex PCR; TCRdb's table is partial and in-frame only. The sample yields 90,000 or so clones, around 89% seen once. This material consisted of PBMCs, taken around atezolizumab (anti-PD-L1) treatment. These TCRs come from a man aged 55 to 69 with urothelial cancer.

The CDR3 coding sequence is TGTGCCAGCTCATCTTCCCAAGGGGACGAGCAGTACTTC. The encoded protein is CASSSSQGDEQYF. This chain links TRBV18 with TRBJ2-7; D is perhaps TRBD1 (5 bases). Germline CDR1 is KGHSH and CDR2 is LQKENI. This CDR3 spans 13 amino acids. Between the trimmed V and J ends, which lost 5 bases and 5 bases, there was a span of 13 bases.

CDR3 sequence: CASSLGHSSGNTIYF. In nucleotides, the CDR3 is TGCGCCAGCAGCCTGGGACACAGCTCTGGAAACACCATATATTTT. The rearrangement joins TRBV10-2 to TRBJ1-3, with a possible D match to TRBD1 (6 bases). CDR3 length: 15 amino acids. CDR1 is WSHSY and CDR2 is SAAADI in the germline V gene. V shed 6 bases and J shed 0 bases, with 12 bases lying between them.

The genes are TRBV10-3 and TRBJ2-1; 7 nucleotides align to TRBD2. Germline V lookup: CDR1 ENHRY, CDR2 SYGVKD. J was trimmed by 6 bases and V by 4 bases; bases with no gene match: 6. This CDR3 spans 14 amino acids. The CDR3 sequence is CAISATGGSNEQFF. The CDR3 DNA is TGTGCCATCAGTGCCACGGGAGGAAGCAATGAGCAGTTCTTC.

The CDR3 protein is CASSQVIRRRGNSYNEQFF. Written as DNA, the CDR3 is TGCGCCAGCAGCCAAGTAATCCGAAGGCGGGGTAACTCCTACAATGAGCAGTTCTTC. This chain connects TRBV4-1 to TRBJ2-1, with D perhaps TRBD2 (6 bases). The V end lost 1 base, the J end lost 0 bases, and 19 bases lay between the germline ends. The germline gives CDR1 MGHRA, CDR2 YSYEKL. The CDR3 length is 19 residues.

This chain joins TRBV7-2 and TRBJ1-1; 12 bases are shared with TRBD1. V was pared by 5 bases and J by 5 bases, with 12 bases of the junction left unmatched. Germline-derived CDR1 and CDR2 are SGHTA and FQGNSA. CDR3 length: 17 residues. The CDR3 DNA reads TGTGCCAGCAGCATAAGGCATCCGGGACAGGGGGCTACTGAAGCTTTCTTT. Translated, it gives CASSIRHPGQGATEAFF.

The genes are TRBV5-1 and TRBJ2-5, with TRBD1 as a possible D gene (6 bases). Germline lookup yields CDR1 SGHRS and CDR2 YFSETQ. V dropped 4 bases and J dropped 1 base, with 14 bases sitting between them. The CDR3 has 15 residues. For the CDR3, the DNA is TGCGCCAGCAGCCCTCGGACAGACCCCCAAGAGACCCAGTACTTC. Protein: CASSPRTDPQETQYF.

This chain joins TRBV4-2 and TRBJ2-7; 8 bases match TRBD1. The junction had 13 bases not matched to a gene; V was cut back by 0 bases and J by 6 bases. Germline lookup yields CDR1 LGHNA and CDR2 YNFKEQ. The CDR3 runs to 17 residues. The CDR3 nucleotides read TGTGCCAGCAGCCAAGATTCATCCCTGGGCAGGGGGCTCGAGCAGTACTTC. Translated: CASSQDSSLGRGLEQYF.

This chain uses TRBV5-1 with TRBJ2-1; D is unclear. This CDR3 is 11 amino acids long. Germline assignment: CDR1 SGHRS and CDR2 YFSETQ. Trimming took 4 bases from V and 12 from J, leaving 11 bases between them. CDR3 loop: CASSLTGAQFF. The CDR3 DNA follows: TGCGCCAGCAGCCTGACGGGTGCGCAGTTCTTC.

The chain employs TRBV2 and TRBJ2-3; D is possibly TRBD2 (6 bases). CDR3 length: 15 amino acids. Germline CDR1 and CDR2: SNHLY and FYNNEI. Between the trimmed V and J ends, which lost 0 bases and 1 base, there was a span of 8 bases. The CDR3 here is CASSEARGGTDTQYF. The CDR3 nucleotides read TGTGCCAGCAGTGAAGCGCGGGGCGGCACAGATACGCAGTATTTT.

The chain recombines TRBV7-3 with TRBJ1-1; TRBD1 aligns across 7 bases. The CDR3 spans 15 residues. Germline CDR1 SGHTA, CDR2 FQGTGA. V was clipped by 5 bases and J by 1 base; unmatched bases: 7. The CDR3 nucleotides read TGTGCCAGCAGCCCTCGACAGGGCGGGAACACTGAAGCTTTCTTT. It codes for CASSPRQGGNTEAFF.

J is TRBJ2-3 and V is TRBV11-1, with no clear D. There are 11 residues in the CDR3. V was cut by 10 bases and J by 8 bases, with 13 bases left in between. Germline CDR1 is SGHAT and CDR2 is FQDESV (reference sequence). CDR3 coding DNA: TGTGCCATACTAATAGGTAGTACGCAGTATTTT. Protein: CAILIGSTQYF.